The 21 T cell receptor beta chains below come from one sample, sequenced in a study of cytomegalovirus exposure and HLA in healthy donors. Primers: 60 Vbeta forward and 13 Jbeta reverse. The assay was immunoSEQ multiplex PCR, and TCRdb's table has in-frame clones only and misses some. In the table there are 160,000 or so clones, about 72% of which are singletons. The source material was PBMCs. The origin of the receptors is a man aged 50-60 years in good health and CMV-seropositive.

V usage is TRBV5-4 and J usage is TRBJ1-4, with 8 bases matching TRBD1. The V segment lost 5 bases and the J segment 8 bases; nucleotides outside the gene matches: 11. In germline, CDR1 is SGHNT, CDR2 YYREEE (reference sequence). The CDR3 totals 15 residues. The CDR3 region is CASRPGGAGYEKLFF. The CDR3 DNA follows: TGTGCCAGCAGACCAGGGGGCGCGGGGTACGAAAAACTGTTTTTT.

The V and J genes are TRBV6-6 and TRBJ1-1, with 7 bases aligning to TRBD1. Trimming took 5 bases from V and 10 from J; bases not matched to a gene: 4. The CDR3 has 11 amino acids. CDR1 and CDR2 (germline): MNHNY, SVGAGI (reference sequence). CDR3 coding DNA: TGTGCCAGCAGTACCCGGACAGGAGCTTTCTTT. Translation gives CASSTRTGAFF.

V usage is TRBV28 and J usage is TRBJ1-1; a possible D gene is TRBD1 (5 bases). This CDR3 is 14 amino acids long. The V gene's germline CDR1 is MDHEN and CDR2 SYDVKM. Trimming left V 6 bases short and J 7 bases short, with 18 bases between. CDR3 coding DNA: TGTGCCAGCAGCGGCGGGACGTTGACAATTGAAGCTTTCTTT. It codes for CASSGGTLTIEAFF.

This clone was seen just once. V usage is TRBV7-6 and J usage is TRBJ2-1; tentative D call: TRBD1 (6 bases). Per the germline V gene, CDR1 is SGHVS and CDR2 is FNYEAQ. The CDR3 has 15 amino acids. Trimming took off 3 bases at V and 1 base at J, with 10 bases between the two ends. DNA for the CDR3: TGTGCCAGCAGCTTTCAGGGGATGTCCTACAATGAGCAGTTCTTC. Translation: CASSFQGMSYNEQFF. The full variable domain, rest sourced from reference TRBV7-6 and TRBJ2-1, is GAGVSQSPRYKVTKRGQDVALRCDPISGHVSLYWYRQALGQGPEFLTYFNYEAQQDKSGLPNDRFSAERPEGSISTLTIQRTEQRDSAMYRCASSFQGMSYNEQFFGPGTRLTVL.

This chain links TRBV9 with TRBJ2-7; possible D gene TRBD1, 6 bases. This CDR3 spans 14 amino acids. V gave up 4 bases and J gave up 3 bases, with 14 bases separating them. Germline values: CDR1 SGDLS, CDR2 YYNGEE. Written as DNA, the CDR3 is TGTGCCAGCAGCCCGGACAGAGGGGTCTACGAGCAGTACTTC. Amino acids: CASSPDRGVYEQYF.

V gene TRBV7-2 combines with J gene TRBJ2-5; TRBD1 aligns across 7 bases. In germline, CDR1 is SGHTA, CDR2 FQGNSA. The CDR3 has 13 residues. Unmatched junction bases numbered 4, after V lost 4 bases and J lost 5 bases. DNA for the CDR3: TGTGCCAGCAGCTCGACAGGGTCCGAGACCCAGTACTTC. As protein: CASSSTGSETQYF.

The chain recombines TRBV27 with TRBJ2-2, with a tentative D call TRBD1 (6 bases). Germline V gives CDR1 MNHEY, CDR2 SMNVEV (reference sequence). The germline V and J ends were trimmed by 5 bases and 5 bases, with 21 bases remaining between them. This CDR3 has 17 amino acids. The CDR3 reads CASSRPQGIRGTGELFF. CDR3 nucleotide sequence: TGTGCCAGCAGTCGTCCTCAGGGAATCAGGGGAACCGGGGAGCTGTTTTTT.

V and J are TRBV6-6 and TRBJ2-7; possibly TRBD1 for D (6 bases). V lost 8 bases and J lost 4, with 12 bases in between. The CDR3 has 12 residues. Germline CDR1 is MNHNY and CDR2 is SVGAGI (reference sequence). This CDR3 is CASASDSYEQYF. The CDR3 bases are TGTGCCAGCGCCTCGGACAGTTACGAGCAGTACTTC.

J is TRBJ2-7 and V is TRBV11-3, with D perhaps matching TRBD1 (6 bases). Looked up from germline, CDR1 is SGHNT and CDR2 is YENEEA. The length of the CDR3 is 14 residues. V was clipped by 8 bases and J by 4 bases, with 18 bases between them. CDR3 coding DNA: TGTGCCAGCTCCGATCACAGGGAACCGTACGAGCAGTACTTC. Residues: CASSDHREPYEQYF. Drawing the rest from reference TRBV11-3 and TRBJ2-7, the complete variable domain is EAGVVQSPRYKIIEKKQPVAFWCNPISGHNTLYWYLQNLGQGPELLIRYENEEAVDDSQLPKDRFSAERLKGVDSTLKIQPAELGDSAVYLCASSDHREPYEQYFGPGTRLTVT.

This clone was counted a few times. This chain's CDR3 is CASSENSQETQYF. CDR3 bases: TGTGCCAGCAGTGAAAACTCCCAAGAGACCCAGTACTTC. The J gene is TRBJ2-5, the V gene TRBV6-4; no clear D. This CDR3 spans 13 amino acids. Deletions cut 3 bases from V and 1 base from J, with 6 bases between. Germline CDR1 and CDR2: MRHNA and SNTAGT.

This rearrangement joins TRBV6-5 to TRBJ1-2; D is perhaps TRBD1 (5 bases). Trimming took off 3 bases at V and 6 bases at J, with 17 bases between the two ends. The length of the CDR3 is 15 residues. Germline CDR1 and CDR2: MNHEY and SVGAGI. CDR3 DNA sequence: TGTGCCAGCAGTTATCAGGGAGGTAGGGTGGATGGCTACACCTTC. Amino acids: CASSYQGGRVDGYTF.

CDR3 DNA: TGTGCCAGCAGACGGGACAGGGGGCTTGGGGCCAACGTCCTGACTTTC. Translation: CASRRDRGLGANVLTF. The chain employs TRBV9 and TRBJ2-6; TRBD1 matches at 12 bases. There are 16 residues in the CDR3. V lost 5 bases to trimming and J lost 3 bases; unmatched junction nucleotides: 3. Germline V gene data show CDR1 as SGDLS and CDR2 as YYNGEE.

This clone has more than one count but fewer than ten. The chain couples TRBV28 to TRBJ2-7; the match to TRBD2 covers 8 bases. V dropped 6 bases and J dropped 7; count of bases not matched to a gene: 11. In germline, CDR1 is MDHEN, CDR2 SYDVKM. The CDR3 runs to 14 residues. The CDR3 DNA follows: TGTGCCAGCAGCTCCTCGGGGGGGCCGCGGGAGCAGTACTTC. As protein: CASSSSGGPREQYF.

V is TRBV20-1 and J is TRBJ2-1, with TRBD2 as a possible D gene (5 bases). The CDR3 has 11 amino acids. Trimming stripped 5 bases from V and 6 bases from J, with 8 bases between. Per germline, CDR1 DFQATT and CDR2 SNEGSKA (reference sequence). CDR3 region: CSAGLPNEQFF. The CDR3, as DNA: TGCAGTGCTGGACTCCCCAATGAGCAGTTCTTC.

The chain couples TRBV4-3 to TRBJ2-2; TRBD1 matches at 7 bases. Per the germline V gene, CDR1 is LGHNA and CDR2 is YSLEER. This CDR3 has 19 residues. V shed 3 bases and J 5 bases; nucleotides not matched to a gene: 18. In DNA, the CDR3 is TGCGCCAGCAGCCAGCTAAAGGCGGTTGACAGGGAAAGTACCGGGGAGCTGTTTTTT. Its protein product is CASSQLKAVDRESTGELFF.

V usage is TRBV7-2 and J usage is TRBJ1-5, with D possibly being TRBD1 (5 bases). The V end was cut by 5 bases, the J end by 7 bases, with 18 bases between. CDR1 is SGHTA, CDR2 FQGNSA, per germline. The CDR3 is 15 amino acids. Written as DNA, the CDR3 is TGTGCCAGCAGCAGGGACCCGGGACTTTGGCAGCCCCAGCATTTT. Translated: CASSRDPGLWQPQHF.

Turning to this clone: This same CDR3 is encoded by further DNA sequences in the sample. The V gene is TRBV7-2, the J gene TRBJ2-5, with a weak D call TRBD2 (5 bases). The CDR3 has 14 amino acids. The ends were cut back, 4 bases at V and 7 bases at J, with 16 bases in the middle. CDR1 and CDR2 (germline): SGHTA, FQGNSA. CDR3 in DNA: TGTGCCAGCAGCTCAGCCAGGACTCGTGGGACCCAGTACTTC. Its protein product is CASSSARTRGTQYF.

The chain employs TRBV5-1 and TRBJ1-5; D is unclear. Germline V gene lookup returns CDR1 SGHRS and CDR2 YFSETQ. Trimming removed 4 bases at V and 4 bases at J, with 12 bases between. The CDR3 is 14 amino acids. The CDR3 is CASSPGPGNQPQHF. The DNA for the CDR3 is TGCGCCAGCAGCCCTGGGCCTGGGAATCAGCCCCAGCATTTT.

This rearrangement joins TRBV4-1 to TRBJ1-2, with D possibly being TRBD1 (5 bases). This CDR3 region has 18 residues. V gave up 0 bases and J gave up 0 bases, with 17 bases separating them. Per germline, CDR1 MGHRA and CDR2 YSYEKL. The CDR3 DNA is TGCGCCAGCAGCCAAGAAGGGGCCCAGAATCCGACTAACTATGGCTACACCTTC. It encodes CASSQEGAQNPTNYGYTF.

The rearrangement joins TRBV18 to TRBJ2-3, with 9 bases fitting TRBD2. V shed 3 bases and J 2 bases; nucleotides not matched to a gene: 9. The CDR3 totals 17 residues. From germline, CDR1 is KGHSH and CDR2 LQKENI. CDR3 nucleotide sequence: TGTGCCAGCTCACCGTCGGTAGCGGGGGCCAACACAGATACGCAGTATTTT. Protein sequence: CASSPSVAGANTDTQYF.

V usage is TRBV19 and J usage is TRBJ2-5; 8 bases match TRBD1. This CDR3 spans 13 amino acids. V was clipped by 4 bases and J by 5 bases; unmatched bases: 3. Per germline, CDR1 LNHDA and CDR2 SQIVND (reference sequence). The CDR3 coding sequence is TGTGCCAGTAGTAGGGACAGGAGTGAGACCCAGTACTTC. Its translation is CASSRDRSETQYF.